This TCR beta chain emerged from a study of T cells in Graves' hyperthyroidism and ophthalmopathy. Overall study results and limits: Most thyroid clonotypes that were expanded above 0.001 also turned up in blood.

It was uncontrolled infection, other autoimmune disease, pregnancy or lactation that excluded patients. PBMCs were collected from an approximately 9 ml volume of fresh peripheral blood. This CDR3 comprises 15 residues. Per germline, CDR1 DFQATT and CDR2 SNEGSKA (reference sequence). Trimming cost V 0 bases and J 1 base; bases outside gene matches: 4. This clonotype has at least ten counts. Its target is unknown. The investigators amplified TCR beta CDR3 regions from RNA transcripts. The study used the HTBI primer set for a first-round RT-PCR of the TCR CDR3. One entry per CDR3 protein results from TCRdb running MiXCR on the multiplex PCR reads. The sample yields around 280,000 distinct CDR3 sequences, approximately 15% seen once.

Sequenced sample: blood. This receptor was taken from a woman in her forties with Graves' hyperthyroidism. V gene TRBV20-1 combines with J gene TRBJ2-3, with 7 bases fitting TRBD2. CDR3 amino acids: CSARDRRGGTDTQYF. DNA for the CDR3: TGCAGTGCTAGAGATAGACGGGGGGGCACAGATACGCAGTATTTT.